The 12 T cell receptor beta chains reported below all come from one sample, sequenced in a study of T cell responses to AZD1222 COVID-19 vaccine. The table came from immunoSEQ multiplex PCR; TCRdb's copy has only in-frame clones and leaves some out. Counted here are about 120,000 clones, roughly nine tenths occurring once; the ten biggest clones make up around 1.7%. The specimen was peripheral blood, collected on day 0 of AZD1222 vaccination. Every receptor here comes from an adult in good health.

The chain has TRBV30 and TRBJ1-6, with D possibly TRBD1 on 5 matching bases. This CDR3 is built from 13 residues. CDR1 is GTSNPN and CDR2 is SVGIG in the germline V gene (reference sequence). Trimming shortened V by 1 base and J by 6 bases, and 7 bases separated the two germline ends. The CDR3 spells CAWSGQTNSPLHF. The DNA for the CDR3 is TGTGCCTGGAGTGGACAGACTAATTCACCCCTCCACTTT.

This sequence joins TRBV28 and TRBJ1-6; D possibly corresponds to TRBD1 (5 bases). V was cut by 6 bases and J by 8 bases, with 17 bases left in between. Per the germline V gene, CDR1 is MDHEN and CDR2 is SYDVKM. There are 15 residues in the CDR3. The DNA for the CDR3 is TGTGCCAGCAGGTCCCAGGGAAGGTGGGATTCACCCCTCCACTTT. Its protein is CASRSQGRWDSPLHF.

This sequence joins TRBV7-9 and TRBJ1-2, with 12 nucleotides matching TRBD1. From germline, CDR1 is SEHNR and CDR2 FQNEAQ (reference sequence). J gave up 5 bases and V 5 bases, and 12 bases lay outside the gene matches. This CDR3 comprises 17 residues. The chain's CDR3 is CASSLGGTGGAGYGYTF. The CDR3 region has the DNA TGTGCCAGCAGCCTTGGGGGGACAGGGGGCGCCGGGTATGGCTACACCTTC.

The chain couples TRBV10-1 to TRBJ1-5; no firm D call. V gave up 4 bases and J gave up 2 bases, with 9 bases separating them. CDR1 WNHNN and CDR2 SYGVQD come from the germline V gene (reference sequence). CDR3 length: 14 amino acids. The CDR3 loop is CASSVWWCNQPQHF. CDR3 in DNA: TGCGCCAGCAGTGTGTGGTGGTGCAATCAGCCCCAGCATTTT.

CDR3 nucleotides: TGTGCCAGCAGCACCCGTTCCTGGAATGAGCAGTTCTTC. It encodes CASSTRSWNEQFF. The gene calls are TRBV11-3 and TRBJ2-1; D call uncertain. This CDR3 spans 13 amino acids. The germline CDR1 and CDR2 sequences are SGHNT and YENEEA. Between the trimmed V and J ends, which lost 5 bases and 7 bases, there was a span of 12 bases.

V and J are TRBV7-2 and TRBJ1-2, with D possibly TRBD1 on 6 matching bases. The CDR3 extends over 15 amino acids. The V end lost 5 bases, the J end lost 7 bases, and 20 bases lay between the germline ends. The germline V gene encodes CDR1 SGHTA and CDR2 FQGNSA. Here the CDR3 reads CASSPSTGLSTGYTF. The CDR3 nucleotides are TGTGCCAGCAGCCCCTCGACAGGCCTTTCCACTGGCTACACCTTC. Filled out from reference TRBV7-2 and TRBJ1-2, the complete variable domain reads GAGVSQSPSNKVTEKGKDVELRCDPISGHTALYWYRQSLGQGLEFLIYFQGNSAPDKSGLPSDRFSAERTGGSVSTLTIQRTQQEDSAVYLCASSPSTGLSTGYTFGSGTRLTVV.

The rearrangement links TRBV4-3 to TRBJ2-3, with unresolved D. The germline gives CDR1 LGHNA, CDR2 YSLEER. The CDR3 loop spans 13 amino acids. V was shortened by 2 bases and J by 7 bases, with 10 bases between the two germline ends. The CDR3 DNA reads TGCGCCAGCAGCCAATTGATAGGAAATACGCAGTATTTT. Protein sequence: CASSQLIGNTQYF.

The rearrangement links TRBV29-1 to TRBJ1-1; D not certain. CDR3 length: 12 amino acids. Trimming shortened V by 3 bases and J by 1 base, and 6 bases separated the two germline ends. Germline loops: CDR1 SQVTM, CDR2 ANQGSEA. Written as DNA, the CDR3 is TGCAGCGTTGATTCGTCGAACACTGAAGCTTTCTTT. Amino acids: CSVDSSNTEAFF.

The chain carries TRBV5-1 and TRBJ2-7, with 7 bases matching TRBD2. V gave up 0 bases and J gave up 0 bases; unmatched junction bases: 6. This CDR3 contains 16 residues. Germline CDR1 reads SGHRS; CDR2 reads YFSETQ. In DNA, the CDR3 is TGCGCCAGCAGCTTGGTCGCGCGGGGGAGCTCCTACGAGCAGTACTTC. It specifies CASSLVARGSSYEQYF.

The chain has TRBV30 and TRBJ1-4, with TRBD1 as a possible D gene (5 bases). V lost 7 bases and J lost 8, with 17 bases in between. The CDR3 loop spans 13 amino acids. Looked up from germline, CDR1 is GTSNPN and CDR2 is SVGIG (reference sequence). CDR3 in amino acids: CASRDEGREKLFF. CDR3 sequence (DNA): TGTGCCTCCCGAGATGAGGGGCGCGAAAAACTGTTTTTT.

The chain uses TRBV11-3 and TRBJ2-5; the D gene is possibly TRBD1 (5 bases). This CDR3 spans 15 amino acids. Trimming took off 3 bases at V and 0 bases at J, with 11 bases between the two ends. Looked up from germline, CDR1 is SGHNT and CDR2 is YENEEA. The CDR3 reads CASSLGQPNQETQYF. CDR3 nucleotide sequence: TGTGCCAGCAGCTTGGGGCAGCCAAACCAAGAGACCCAGTACTTC.

CDR3 sequence: CATSPASDTGELFF. CDR3 bases: TGTGCCACCAGTCCCGCAAGCGACACCGGGGAGCTGTTTTTT. V gene TRBV24-1 combines with J gene TRBJ2-2, with D unclear. V lost 6 bases, J lost 3 bases, and 10 bases lay in between. CDR3 length equals 14 residues. The germline V gene encodes CDR1 KGHDR and CDR2 SFDVKD.